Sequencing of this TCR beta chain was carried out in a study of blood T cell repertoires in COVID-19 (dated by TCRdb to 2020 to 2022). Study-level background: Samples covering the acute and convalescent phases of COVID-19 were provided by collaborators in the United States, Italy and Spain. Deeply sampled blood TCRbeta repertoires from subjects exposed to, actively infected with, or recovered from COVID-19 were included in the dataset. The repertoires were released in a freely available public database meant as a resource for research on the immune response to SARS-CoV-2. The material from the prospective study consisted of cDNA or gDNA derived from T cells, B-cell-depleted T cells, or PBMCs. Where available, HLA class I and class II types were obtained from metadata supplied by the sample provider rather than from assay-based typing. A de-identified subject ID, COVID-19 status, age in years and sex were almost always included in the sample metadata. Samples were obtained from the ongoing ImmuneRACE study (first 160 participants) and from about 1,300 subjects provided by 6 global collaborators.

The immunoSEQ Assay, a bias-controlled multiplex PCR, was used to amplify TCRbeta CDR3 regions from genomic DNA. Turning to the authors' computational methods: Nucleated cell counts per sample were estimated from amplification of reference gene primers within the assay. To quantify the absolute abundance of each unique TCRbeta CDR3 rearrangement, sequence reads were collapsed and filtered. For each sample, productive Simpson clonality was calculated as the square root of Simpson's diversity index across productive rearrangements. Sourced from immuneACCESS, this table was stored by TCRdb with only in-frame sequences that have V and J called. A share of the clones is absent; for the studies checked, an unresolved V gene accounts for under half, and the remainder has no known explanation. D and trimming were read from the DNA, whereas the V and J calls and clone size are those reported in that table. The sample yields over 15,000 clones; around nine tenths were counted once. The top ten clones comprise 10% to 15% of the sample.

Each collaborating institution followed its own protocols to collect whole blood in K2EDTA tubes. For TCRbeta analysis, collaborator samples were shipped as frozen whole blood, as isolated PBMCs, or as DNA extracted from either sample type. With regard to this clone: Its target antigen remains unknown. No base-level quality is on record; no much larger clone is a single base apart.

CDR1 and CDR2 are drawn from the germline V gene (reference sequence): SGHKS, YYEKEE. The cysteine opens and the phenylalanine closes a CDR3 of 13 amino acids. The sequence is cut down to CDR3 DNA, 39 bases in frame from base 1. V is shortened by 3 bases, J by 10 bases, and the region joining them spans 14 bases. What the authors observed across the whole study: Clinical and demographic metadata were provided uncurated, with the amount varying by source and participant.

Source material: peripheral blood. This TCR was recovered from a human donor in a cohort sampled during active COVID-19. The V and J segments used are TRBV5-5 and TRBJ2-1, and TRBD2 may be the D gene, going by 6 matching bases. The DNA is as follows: TGTGCCAGCAGCTCCCCTAGACTAGGGGAGCAGTTCTTC. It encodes CASSSPRLGEQFF.